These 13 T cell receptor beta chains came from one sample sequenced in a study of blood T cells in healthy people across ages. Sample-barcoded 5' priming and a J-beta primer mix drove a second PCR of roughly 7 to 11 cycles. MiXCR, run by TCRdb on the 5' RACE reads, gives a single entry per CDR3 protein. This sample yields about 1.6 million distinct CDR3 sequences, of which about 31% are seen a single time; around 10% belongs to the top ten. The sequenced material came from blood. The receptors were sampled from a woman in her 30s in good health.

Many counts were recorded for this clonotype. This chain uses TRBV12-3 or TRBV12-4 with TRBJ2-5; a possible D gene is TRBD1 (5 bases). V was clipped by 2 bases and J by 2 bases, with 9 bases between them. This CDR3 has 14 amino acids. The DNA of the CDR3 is TGTGCCAGCAGTTTAAGGCAGGGTCAAGAGACCCAGTACTTC. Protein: CASSLRQGQETQYF.

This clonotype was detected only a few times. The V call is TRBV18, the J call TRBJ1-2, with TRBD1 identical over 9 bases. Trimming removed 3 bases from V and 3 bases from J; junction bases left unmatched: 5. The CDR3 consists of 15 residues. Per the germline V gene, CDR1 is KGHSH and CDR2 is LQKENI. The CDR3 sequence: CASSPGQGSDYGYTF. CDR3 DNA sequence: TGTGCCAGCTCACCCGGACAGGGGAGTGACTATGGCTACACCTTC.

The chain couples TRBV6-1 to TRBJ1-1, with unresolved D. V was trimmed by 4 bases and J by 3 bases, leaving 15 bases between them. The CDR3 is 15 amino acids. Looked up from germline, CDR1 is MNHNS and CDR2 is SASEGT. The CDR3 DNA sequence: TGTGCCAGCAGTGGCCGTCGGTTGGTCGACACTGAAGCTTTCTTT. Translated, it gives CASSGRRLVDTEAFF.

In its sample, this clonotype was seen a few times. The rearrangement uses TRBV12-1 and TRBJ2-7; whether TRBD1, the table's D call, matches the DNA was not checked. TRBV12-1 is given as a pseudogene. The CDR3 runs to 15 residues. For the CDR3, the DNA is TGTGCCAGCAGGCCCCGACAGGGTGAGAACTACGAGCAGTACTTC. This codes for CASRPRQGENYEQYF.

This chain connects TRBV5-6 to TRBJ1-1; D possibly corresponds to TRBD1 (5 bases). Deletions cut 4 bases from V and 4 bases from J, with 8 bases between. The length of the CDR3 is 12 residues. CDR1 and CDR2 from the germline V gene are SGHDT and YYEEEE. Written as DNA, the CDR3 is TGTGCCAGCAGCGCGGGACCCACTGAAGCTTTCTTT. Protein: CASSAGPTEAFF.

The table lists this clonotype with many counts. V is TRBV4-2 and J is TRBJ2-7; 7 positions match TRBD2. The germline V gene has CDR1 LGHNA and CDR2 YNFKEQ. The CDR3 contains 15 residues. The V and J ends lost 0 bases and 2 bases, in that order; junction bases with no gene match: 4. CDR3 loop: CASSQESGEPYEQYF. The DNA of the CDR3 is TGTGCCAGCAGCCAAGAGAGCGGGGAGCCCTACGAGCAGTACTTC.

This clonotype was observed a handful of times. The CDR3 spells CASSFFSGGRTEQFF. The CDR3 DNA is TGTGCCAGCAGCTTCTTTAGCGGGGGTCGGACTGAGCAGTTCTTC. The chain uses TRBV11-1 and TRBJ2-1; 9 nucleotides match TRBD2. The CDR3 runs 15 residues. Per the germline V gene, CDR1 is SGHAT and CDR2 is FQDESV (reference sequence). Losses at the gene ends were 3 bases for V and 9 bases for J; bases not matched to a gene: 9.

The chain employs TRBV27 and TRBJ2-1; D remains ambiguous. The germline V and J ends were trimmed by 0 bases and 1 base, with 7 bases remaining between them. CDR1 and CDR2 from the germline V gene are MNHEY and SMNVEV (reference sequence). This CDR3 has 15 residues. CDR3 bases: TGTGCCAGCAGTTTATCCCCGTTTTCCTACAATGAGCAGTTCTTC. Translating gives CASSLSPFSYNEQFF.

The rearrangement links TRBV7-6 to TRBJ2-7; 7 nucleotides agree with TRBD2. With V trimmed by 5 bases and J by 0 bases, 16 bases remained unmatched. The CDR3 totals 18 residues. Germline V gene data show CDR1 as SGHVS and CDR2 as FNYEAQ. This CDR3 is CASSPGLVRYQSSYEQYF. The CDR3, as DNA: TGTGCCAGCAGCCCCGGACTAGTTCGGTATCAGAGCTCCTACGAGCAGTACTTC.

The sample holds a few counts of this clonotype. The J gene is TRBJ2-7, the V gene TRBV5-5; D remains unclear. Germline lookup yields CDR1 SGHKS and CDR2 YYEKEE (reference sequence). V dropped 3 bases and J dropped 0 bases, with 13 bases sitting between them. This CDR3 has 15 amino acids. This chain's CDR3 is CASSSTLGGSYEQYF. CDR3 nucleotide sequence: TGTGCCAGCAGCTCCACCCTGGGCGGCTCCTACGAGCAGTACTTC. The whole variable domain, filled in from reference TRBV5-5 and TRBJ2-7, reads DAGVTQSPTHLIKTRGQQVTLRCSPISGHKSVSWYQQVLGQGPQFIFQYYEKEERGRGNFPDRFSARQFPNYSSELNVNALLLGDSALYLCASSSTLGGSYEQYFGPGTRLTVT.

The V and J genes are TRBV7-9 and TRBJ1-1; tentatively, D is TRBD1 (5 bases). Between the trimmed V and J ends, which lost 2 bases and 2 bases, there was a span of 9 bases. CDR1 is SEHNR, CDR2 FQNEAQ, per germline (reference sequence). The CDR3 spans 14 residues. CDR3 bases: TGTGCCAGCAGCTTAAAGGGACCCAACACTGAAGCTTTCTTT. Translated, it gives CASSLKGPNTEAFF.

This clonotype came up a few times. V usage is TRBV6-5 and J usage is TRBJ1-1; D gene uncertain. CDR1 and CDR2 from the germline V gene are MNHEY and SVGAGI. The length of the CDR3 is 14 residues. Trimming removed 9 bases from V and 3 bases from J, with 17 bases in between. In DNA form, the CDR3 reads TGTGCCAGTAAAAGGTCCCATGGGGACACTGAAGCTTTCTTT. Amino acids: CASKRSHGDTEAFF.

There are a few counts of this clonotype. The CDR3 is CASSLPSDGEQYF. CDR3 coding DNA: TGTGCCAGCAGTCTACCCAGCGACGGCGAGCAGTACTTC. V usage is TRBV12-3 or TRBV12-4 and J usage is TRBJ2-7; D is ambiguous. The CDR3 is made up of 13 amino acids. V was cut by 5 bases and J by 6 bases, with 14 bases left in between.